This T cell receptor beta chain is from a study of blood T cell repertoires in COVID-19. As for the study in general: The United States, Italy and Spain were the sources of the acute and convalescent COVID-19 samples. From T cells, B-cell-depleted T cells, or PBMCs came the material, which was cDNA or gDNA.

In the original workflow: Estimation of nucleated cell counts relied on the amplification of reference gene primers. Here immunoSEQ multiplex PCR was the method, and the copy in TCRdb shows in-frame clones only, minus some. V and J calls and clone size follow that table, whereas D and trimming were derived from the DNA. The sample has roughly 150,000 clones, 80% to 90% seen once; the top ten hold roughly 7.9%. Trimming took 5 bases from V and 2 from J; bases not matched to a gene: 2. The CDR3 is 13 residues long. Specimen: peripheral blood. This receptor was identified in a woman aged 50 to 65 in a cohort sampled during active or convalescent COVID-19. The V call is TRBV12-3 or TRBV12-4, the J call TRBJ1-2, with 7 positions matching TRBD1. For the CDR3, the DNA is TGTGCCAGCAGTCCGGACAGGAACTATGGCTACACCTTC. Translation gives CASSPDRNYGYTF.